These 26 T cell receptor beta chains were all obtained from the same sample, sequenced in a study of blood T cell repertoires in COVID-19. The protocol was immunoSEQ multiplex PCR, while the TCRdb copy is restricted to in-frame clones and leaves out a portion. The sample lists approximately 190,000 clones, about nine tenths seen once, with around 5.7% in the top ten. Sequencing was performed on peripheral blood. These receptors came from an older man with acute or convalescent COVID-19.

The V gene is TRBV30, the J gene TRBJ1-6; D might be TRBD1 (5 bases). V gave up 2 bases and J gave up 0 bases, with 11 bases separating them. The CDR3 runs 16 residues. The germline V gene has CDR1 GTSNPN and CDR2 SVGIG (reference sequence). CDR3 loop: CAWSTGPGSYNSPLHF. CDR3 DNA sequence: TGTGCCTGGAGTACAGGCCCGGGCTCCTATAATTCACCCCTCCACTTT.

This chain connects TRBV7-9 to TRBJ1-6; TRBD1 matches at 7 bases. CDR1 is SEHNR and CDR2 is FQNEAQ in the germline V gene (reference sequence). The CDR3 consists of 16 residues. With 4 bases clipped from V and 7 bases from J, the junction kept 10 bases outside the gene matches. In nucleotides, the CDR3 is TGTGCCAGCAGCTCCTCAGGGGGGCTGCTGAATTCACCCCTCCACTTT. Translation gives CASSSSGGLLNSPLHF. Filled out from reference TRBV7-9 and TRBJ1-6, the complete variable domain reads DTGVSQNPRHKITKRGQNVTFRCDPISEHNRLYWYRQTLGQGPEFLTYFQNEAQLEKSRLLSDRFSAERPKGSFSTLEIQRTEQGDSAMYLCASSSSGGLLNSPLHFGNGTRLTVT.

The CDR3 DNA follows: TGTGCCTGGGCCGGGGAGGGAATTAACACTGAAGCTTTCTTT. Translated: CAWAGEGINTEAFF. The rearrangement joins TRBV30 to TRBJ1-1; D is ambiguous. This CDR3 is built from 14 residues. Germline V gene lookup returns CDR1 GTSNPN and CDR2 SVGIG (reference sequence). The ends were cut back, 5 bases at V and 2 bases at J, with 15 bases in the middle.

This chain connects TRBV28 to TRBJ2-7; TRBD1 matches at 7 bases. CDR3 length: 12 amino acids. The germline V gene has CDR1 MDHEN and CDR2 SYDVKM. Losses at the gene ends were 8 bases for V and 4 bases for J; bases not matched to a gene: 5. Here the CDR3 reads CASGGRGYEQYF. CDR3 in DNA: TGTGCCAGCGGAGGCAGGGGGTACGAGCAGTACTTC.

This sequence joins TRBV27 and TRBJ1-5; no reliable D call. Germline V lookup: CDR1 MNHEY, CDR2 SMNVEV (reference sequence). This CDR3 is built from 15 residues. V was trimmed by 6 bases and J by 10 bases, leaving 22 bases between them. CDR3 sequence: CASSPQQSFASPQHF. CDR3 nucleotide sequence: TGTGCCAGCAGCCCACAGCAATCCTTCGCGTCTCCCCAGCATTTT.

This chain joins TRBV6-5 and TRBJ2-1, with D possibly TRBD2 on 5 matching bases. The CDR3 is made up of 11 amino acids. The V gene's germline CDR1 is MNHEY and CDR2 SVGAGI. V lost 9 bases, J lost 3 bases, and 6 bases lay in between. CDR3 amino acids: CASTSYNEQFF. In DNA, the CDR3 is TGTGCCAGTACTAGCTACAATGAGCAGTTCTTC.

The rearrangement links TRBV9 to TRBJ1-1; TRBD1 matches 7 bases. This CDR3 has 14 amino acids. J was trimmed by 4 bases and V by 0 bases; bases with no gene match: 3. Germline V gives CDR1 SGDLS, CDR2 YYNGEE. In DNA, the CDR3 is TGTGCCAGCAGCGTAGCAGGGGGTTCCACTGAAGCTTTCTTT. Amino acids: CASSVAGGSTEAFF.

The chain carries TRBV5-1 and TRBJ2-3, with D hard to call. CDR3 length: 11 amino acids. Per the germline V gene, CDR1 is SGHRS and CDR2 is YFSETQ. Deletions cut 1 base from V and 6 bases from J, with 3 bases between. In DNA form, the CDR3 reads TGCGCCAGCAGCTTGTCGGATACGCAGTATTTT. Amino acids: CASSLSDTQYF.

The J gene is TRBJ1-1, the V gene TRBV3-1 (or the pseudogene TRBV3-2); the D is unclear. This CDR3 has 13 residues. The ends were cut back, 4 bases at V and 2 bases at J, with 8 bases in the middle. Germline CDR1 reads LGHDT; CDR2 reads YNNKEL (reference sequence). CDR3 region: CASSLGANTEAFF. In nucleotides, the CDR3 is TGTGCCAGCAGCCTAGGAGCAAACACTGAAGCTTTCTTT.

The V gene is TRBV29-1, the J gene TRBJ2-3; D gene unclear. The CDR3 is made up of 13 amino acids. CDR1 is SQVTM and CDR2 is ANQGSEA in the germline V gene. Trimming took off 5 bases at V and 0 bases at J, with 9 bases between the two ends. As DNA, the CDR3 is TGCAGCGTTCGACTGTATAGCACAGATACGCAGTATTTT. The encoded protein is CSVRLYSTDTQYF.

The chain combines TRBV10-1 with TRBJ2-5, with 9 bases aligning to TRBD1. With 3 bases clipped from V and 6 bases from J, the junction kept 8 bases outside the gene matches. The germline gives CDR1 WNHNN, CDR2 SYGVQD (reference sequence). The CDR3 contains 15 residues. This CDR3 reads CASSDPGQGLKTQYF. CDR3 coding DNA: TGCGCCAGCAGTGACCCGGGACAGGGCTTGAAGACCCAGTACTTC.

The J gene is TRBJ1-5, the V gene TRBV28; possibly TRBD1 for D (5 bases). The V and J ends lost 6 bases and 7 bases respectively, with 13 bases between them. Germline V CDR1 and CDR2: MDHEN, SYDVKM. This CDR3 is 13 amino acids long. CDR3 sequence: CASRRDGTQPQHF. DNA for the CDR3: TGTGCCAGCAGGCGGGACGGCACGCAGCCCCAGCATTTT.

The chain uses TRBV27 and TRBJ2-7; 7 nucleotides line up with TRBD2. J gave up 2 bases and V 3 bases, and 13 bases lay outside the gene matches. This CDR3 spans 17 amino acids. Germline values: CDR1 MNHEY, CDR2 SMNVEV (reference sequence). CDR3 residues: CASSFEGLADRAYEQYF. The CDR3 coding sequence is TGTGCCAGCAGTTTTGAAGGGCTAGCGGACCGGGCCTACGAGCAGTACTTC.

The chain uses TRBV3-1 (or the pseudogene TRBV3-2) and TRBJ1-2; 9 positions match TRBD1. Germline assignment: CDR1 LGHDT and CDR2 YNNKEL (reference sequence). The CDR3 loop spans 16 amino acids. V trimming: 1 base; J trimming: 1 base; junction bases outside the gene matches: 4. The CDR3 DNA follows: TGTGCCAGCAGCCAAGGGGGACAGGGCTTTAACTATGGCTACACCTTC. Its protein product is CASSQGGQGFNYGYTF.

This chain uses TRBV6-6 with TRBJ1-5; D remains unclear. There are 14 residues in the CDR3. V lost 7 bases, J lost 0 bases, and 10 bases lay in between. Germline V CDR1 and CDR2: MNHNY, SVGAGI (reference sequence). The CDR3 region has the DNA TGTGCCAGCATCACACCTTTTAGCAATCAGCCCCAGCATTTT. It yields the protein CASITPFSNQPQHF.

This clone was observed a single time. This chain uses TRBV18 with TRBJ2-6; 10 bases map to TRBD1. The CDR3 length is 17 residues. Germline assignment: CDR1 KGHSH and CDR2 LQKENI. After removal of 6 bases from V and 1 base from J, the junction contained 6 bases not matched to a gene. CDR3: CASSPTGGASGANVLTF. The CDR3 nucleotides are TGTGCCAGCTCTCCGACAGGGGGCGCATCTGGGGCCAACGTCCTGACTTTC. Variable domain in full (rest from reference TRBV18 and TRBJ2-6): NAGVMQNPRHLVRRRGQEARLRCSPMKGHSHVYWYRQLPEEGLKFMVYLQKENIIDESGMPKERFSAEFPKEGPSILRIQQVVRGDSAAYFCASSPTGGASGANVLTFGAGSRLTVL.

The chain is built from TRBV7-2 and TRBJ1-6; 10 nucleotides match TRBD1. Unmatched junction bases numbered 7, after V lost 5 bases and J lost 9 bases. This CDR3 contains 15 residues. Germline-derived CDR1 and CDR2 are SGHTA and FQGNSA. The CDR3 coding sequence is TGTGCCAGCAGCGCAGGGGGACAGGGGACTTCACCCCTCCACTTT. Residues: CASSAGGQGTSPLHF. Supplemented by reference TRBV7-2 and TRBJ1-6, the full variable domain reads GAGVSQSPSNKVTEKGKDVELRCDPISGHTALYWYRQSLGQGLEFLIYFQGNSAPDKSGLPSDRFSAERTGGSVSTLTIQRTQQEDSAVYLCASSAGGQGTSPLHFGNGTRLTVT.

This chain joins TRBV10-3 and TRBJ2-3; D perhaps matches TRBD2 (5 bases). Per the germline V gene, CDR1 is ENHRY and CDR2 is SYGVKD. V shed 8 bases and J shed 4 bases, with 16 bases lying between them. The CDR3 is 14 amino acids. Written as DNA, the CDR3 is TGTGCCATCTCTCAGGAACCCGGGGCAGATACGCAGTATTTT. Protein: CAISQEPGADTQYF.

CDR3 nucleotides: TGTGCCAGTGGGACTAGCTGGGAGACCCAGTACTTC. It codes for CASGTSWETQYF. The V and J genes are TRBV28 and TRBJ2-5; 9 bases align to TRBD2. Germline lookup yields CDR1 MDHEN and CDR2 SYDVKM. The CDR3 consists of 12 residues. V trimming: 9 bases; J trimming: 5 bases; junction bases outside the gene matches: 4.

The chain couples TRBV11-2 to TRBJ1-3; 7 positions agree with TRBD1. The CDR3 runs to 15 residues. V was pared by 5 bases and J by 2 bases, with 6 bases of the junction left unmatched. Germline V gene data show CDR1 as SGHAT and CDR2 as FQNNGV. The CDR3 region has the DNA TGTGCCAGCAGCCCCGACAGGGTCCCTGGAAACACCATATATTTT. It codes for CASSPDRVPGNTIYF. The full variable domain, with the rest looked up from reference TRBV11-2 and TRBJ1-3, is EAGVAQSPRYKIIEKRQSVAFWCNPISGHATLYWYQQILGQGPKLLIQFQNNGVVDDSQLPKDRFSAERLKGVDSTLKIQPAKLEDSAVYLCASSPDRVPGNTIYFGEGSWLTVV.

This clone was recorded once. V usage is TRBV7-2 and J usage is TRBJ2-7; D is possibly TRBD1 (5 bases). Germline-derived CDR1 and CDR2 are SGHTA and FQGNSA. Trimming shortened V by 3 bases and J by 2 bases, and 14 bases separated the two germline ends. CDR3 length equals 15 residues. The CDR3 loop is CASSFQGVGAYEQYV. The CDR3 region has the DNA TGTGCCAGCAGCTTCCAAGGGGTAGGAGCCTACGAGCAGTACGTC.

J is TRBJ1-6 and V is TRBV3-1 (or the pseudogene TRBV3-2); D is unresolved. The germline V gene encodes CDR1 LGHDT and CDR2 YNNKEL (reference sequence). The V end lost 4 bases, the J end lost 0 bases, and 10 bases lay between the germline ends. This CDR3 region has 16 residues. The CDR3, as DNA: TGTGCCAGCAGCCGCCTCGATAGCTCCTATAATTCACCCCTCCACTTT. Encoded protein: CASSRLDSSYNSPLHF.

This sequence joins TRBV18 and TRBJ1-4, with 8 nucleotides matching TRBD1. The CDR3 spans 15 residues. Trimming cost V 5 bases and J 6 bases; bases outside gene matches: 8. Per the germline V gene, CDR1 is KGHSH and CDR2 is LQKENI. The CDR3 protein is CASSIQGAQDEKLFF. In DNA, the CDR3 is TGTGCCAGCTCAATTCAGGGGGCGCAGGATGAAAAACTGTTTTTT. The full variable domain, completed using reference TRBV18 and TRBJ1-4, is NAGVMQNPRHLVRRRGQEARLRCSPMKGHSHVYWYRQLPEEGLKFMVYLQKENIIDESGMPKERFSAEFPKEGPSILRIQQVVRGDSAAYFCASSIQGAQDEKLFFGSGTQLSVL.

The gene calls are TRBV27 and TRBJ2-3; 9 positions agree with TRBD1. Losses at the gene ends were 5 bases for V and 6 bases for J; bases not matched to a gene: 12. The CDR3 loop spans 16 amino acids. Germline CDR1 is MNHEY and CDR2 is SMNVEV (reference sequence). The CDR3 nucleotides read TGTGCCAGCAGTACATACAGGGGGCAGTCCGCGGATACGCAGTATTTT. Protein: CASSTYRGQSADTQYF.

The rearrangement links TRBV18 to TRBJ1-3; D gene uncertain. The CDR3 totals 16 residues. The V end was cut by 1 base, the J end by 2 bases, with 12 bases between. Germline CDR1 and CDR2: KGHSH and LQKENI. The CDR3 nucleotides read TGTGCCAGCTCACCACTAGAAGTCGGGGCTGGAAACACCATATATTTT. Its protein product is CASSPLEVGAGNTIYF.

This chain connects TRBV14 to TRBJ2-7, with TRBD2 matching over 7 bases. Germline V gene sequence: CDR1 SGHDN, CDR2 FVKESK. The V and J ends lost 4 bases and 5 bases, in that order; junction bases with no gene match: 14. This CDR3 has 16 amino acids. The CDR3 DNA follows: TGTGCCAGCAGCCTAAATATCGGCGGGAGTAGGAACGAGCAGTACTTC. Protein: CASSLNIGGSRNEQYF. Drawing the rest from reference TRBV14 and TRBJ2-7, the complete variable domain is EAGVTQFPSHSVIEKGQTVTLRCDPISGHDNLYWYRRVMGKEIKFLLHFVKESKQDESGMPNNRFLAERTGGTYSTLKVQPAELEDSGVYFCASSLNIGGSRNEQYFGPGTRLTVT.